This T cell receptor (beta chain) is from a study of blood T cell repertoires in COVID-19. Trimming cost V 9 bases and J 6 bases, with 14 bases left between them. The CDR3 has 12 amino acids. Germline V gives CDR1 KGHSH, CDR2 LQKENI. Sequencing used immunoSEQ multiplex PCR; TCRdb keeps in-frame clones, though not all of them. Of about 320,000 clones in the sample, around four fifths are singletons; the top ten hold about 1.2%. The sequencing input was peripheral blood. This chain uses TRBV18 with TRBJ1-2; D uncertain. The sequence came from a woman in her 50s with acute or convalescent COVID-19. The CDR3 region has the DNA TGTGCCAGTCCTTCCGGGTTAGATGGCTACACCTTC. The encoded protein is CASPSGLDGYTF.